This TCR beta chain was captured in a study of beta chain features in type 1 diabetes. As for the study in general: Over all samples combined, around 110 million sorted cells were examined. The study, taken as a whole, reports: Moderate yet significant TCRB CDR3 shortening was seen in Type 1 diabetes patients in all four CD4+ subsets. For patients and controls alike, PCR might favor shorter templates to the same degree.

Sequencing targeted expressed TCRB transcripts, as all isolated RNA had been reverse transcribed. Some clones are missing from TCRdb's copy, which holds only in-frame ones; the method was immunoSEQ multiplex PCR. The sample yields approximately 250,000 clones, less than 30% seen once. Each sorted fraction was over 95% pure. As to this clone: Its antigen is as yet unknown.

The CDR3 loop spans 14 amino acids. Trimming cost V 7 bases and J 2 bases, with 14 bases left between them. CDR1 and CDR2 from the germline V gene are SQVTM and ANQGSEA. Sequenced input: naive CD4+ T cells from blood. The source is a woman aged 25-40 years with type 1 diabetes. The chain joins TRBV29-1 to TRBJ2-2; D possibly corresponds to TRBD2 (5 bases). The CDR3 spells CSAARLANTGELFF. The CDR3 nucleotides are TGCAGCGCCGCACGCCTAGCTAACACCGGGGAGCTGTTTTTT.